The 8 T cell receptor beta chains below were found in one sample sequenced in a study of blood T cell repertoires in COVID-19. Sequencing used immunoSEQ multiplex PCR; TCRdb keeps in-frame clones, though not all of them. In the table there are tens of thousands of clones, almost 90% of which are singletons. The sequencing input was peripheral blood. Receptor source: a woman older than 75 with acute or convalescent COVID-19.

This rearrangement joins TRBV4-2 to TRBJ1-1; 8 bases agree with TRBD1. Trimming removed 3 bases from V and 4 bases from J; junction bases left unmatched: 7. Germline V CDR1 and CDR2: LGHNA, YNFKEQ. The CDR3 is 15 amino acids. The CDR3 sequence: CASSHSGGVPTEAFF. The CDR3 coding sequence is TGTGCCAGCAGCCACTCAGGGGGCGTCCCCACTGAAGCTTTCTTT.

The V call is TRBV30, the J call TRBJ2-7; D is possibly TRBD1 (6 bases). Germline CDR1 is GTSNPN and CDR2 is SVGIG (reference sequence). The CDR3 sequence is 13 residues long. Trimming removed 3 bases at V and 6 bases at J, with 15 bases between. The CDR3 protein is CAWRMTGSGEQYF. The CDR3, as DNA: TGTGCCTGGAGGATGACAGGATCCGGCGAGCAGTACTTC.

In its sample, this clone was seen a few times. The V gene is TRBV15, the J gene TRBJ2-5; a possible D gene is TRBD2 (5 bases). V was shortened by 8 bases and J by 4 bases, with 11 bases between the two germline ends. This CDR3 is built from 12 residues. Germline V CDR1 and CDR2: LNHNV, YYDKDF (reference sequence). CDR3 bases: TGTGCCACCTCGAGGGCGCGAGAGACCCAGTACTTC. Protein: CATSRARETQYF.

The gene calls are TRBV24-1 and TRBJ2-1; possibly TRBD2 for D (6 bases). V dropped 6 bases and J dropped 6 bases, with 17 bases sitting between them. CDR1 and CDR2 (germline): KGHDR, SFDVKD. The CDR3 is 15 residues long. The CDR3 spells CATSPGLPLGNEQFF. CDR3 coding DNA: TGTGCCACCAGTCCGGGACTTCCCCTAGGCAATGAGCAGTTCTTC.

To note about this clone: The junction and the germline gene differ at one end; a read error may be behind it. V gene TRBV7-7 combines with J gene TRBJ2-5; 8 bases line up with TRBD2. Germline V gene lookup returns CDR1 SSHAT and CDR2 FNYEAQ (reference sequence). The CDR3 loop spans 13 amino acids. CDR3 bases: TGTGCTAGCAGCGGGGGACGGGGGGAGACCCAGTACTTC. Protein: CASSGGRGETQYF.

In its sample, this clone was seen once. The V and J genes are TRBV6-5 and TRBJ2-7, with D hard to call. CDR1 is MNHEY and CDR2 is SVGAGI in the germline V gene. V was cut by 0 bases and J by 0 bases, with 6 bases left in between. The CDR3 runs 14 residues. For the CDR3, the DNA is TGTGCCAGCAGTTACTCGGCCAACTCCTACGAGCAGTACTTC. Translated: CASSYSANSYEQYF.

The rearrangement joins TRBV9 to TRBJ2-1, with 10 bases fitting TRBD2. The CDR3 contains 14 residues. V gave up 3 bases and J gave up 6 bases; unmatched junction bases: 3. Germline V gene sequence: CDR1 SGDLS, CDR2 YYNGEE. The CDR3 nucleotides read TGTGCCAGCAGCGAGGGACTAGCGATCAATGAGCAGTTCTTC. Translated, it gives CASSEGLAINEQFF.

CDR3 in DNA: TGTGCCAGCAGCCAGGACGACAGGCCTTATGAAAAACTGTTTTTT. Translated, it gives CASSQDDRPYEKLFF. The rearrangement links TRBV7-8 to TRBJ1-4; TRBD1 might be the D (6 bases). Germline V gives CDR1 SGHVS, CDR2 FQNEAQ. This CDR3 is 15 amino acids long. Trimming stripped 5 bases from V and 6 bases from J, with 16 bases between.